This T cell receptor (beta chain) was sequenced during a study of T cells in Graves' hyperthyroidism and ophthalmopathy. The study, taken as a whole, reports: Among clonotypes expanded in thyroid above 0.001, most were also found in blood.

The table lists this clonotype with many counts. As yet, its antigen is unknown. At one of its ends the junction is not consistent with the germline gene, which may arise from a read error. From RNA transcripts, TCR beta CDR3 regions were amplified. The HTBI primer set served for first-round RT-PCR of the TCR CDR3. Each CDR3 protein gets one entry after TCRdb re-called the multiplex PCR reads with MiXCR. The sample yields 400,000 or so distinct CDR3 sequences, roughly 14% seen once. This CDR3 is built from 15 residues. The germline V gene encodes CDR1 SGHAT and CDR2 FQNNGV. The genes are TRBV11-2 and TRBJ1-5; 8 positions agree with TRBD1. Sequencing was carried out using blood. This clonotype was obtained from a woman in her thirties with Graves' ophthalmopathy. The CDR3 loop is CASSLDLRTGQPQHF. Written as DNA, the CDR3 is TGTGCCAGCAGCTTAGATCTCCGGACAGGGCAGCCTCAGCATTTT.